The rows below give T cell receptor beta chains drawn from one sample of a study of blood T cell repertoires in COVID-19. Measured with immunoSEQ multiplex PCR; TCRdb has only the in-frame clones, and not every one. The sample contains hundreds of thousands of clones, nearly 90% of which appear only once. Sample: peripheral blood. These receptors were collected from a woman between 25 and 40 years old with COVID-19, enrolled during active disease. The CDR3 runs from the conserved cysteine through the conserved F or W. A D gene is named only where the DNA matches it firmly. A clone size is listed for some rows: how often the clone was seen (once, few, many), or a class if it is expanded.

V,D,size,J,CDR3,DNA
TRBV5-8,NA,NA,TRBJ2-3,CASSSREGFSTDTQYF,TGTGCCAGCAGCTCTCGGGAAGGGTTCAGCACAGATACGCAGTATTTT
TRBV6-5,NA,once,TRBJ2-6,CASSYLGASGANVLTF,TGTGCCAGCAGTTATCTGGGGGCCTCTGGGGCCAACGTCCTGACTTTC
TRBV5-6,NA,NA,TRBJ1-4,CASNTQGKGEKLFF,TGTGCCAGCAACACCCAGGGGAAGGGAGAAAAACTGTTTTTT
TRBV7-8,NA,NA,TRBJ2-5,CASSLSNRETQYF,TGTGCCAGCAGCCTATCCAACAGGGAGACCCAGTACTTC
TRBV5-5,NA,NA,TRBJ2-5,CASSFTAQGGETQYF,TGTGCCAGCAGCTTCACGGCCCAGGGGGGAGAGACCCAGTACTTC
TRBV5-1,NA,NA,TRBJ1-3,CASSYRAGFLSGNTIYF,TGCGCCAGCAGCTATAGGGCAGGGTTCCTCTCTGGAAACACCATATATTTT
TRBV7-9,NA,NA,TRBJ1-2,CASSLFADGYTF,TGTGCCAGCAGCTTGTTCGCAGATGGCTACACCTTC
TRBV5-4,TRBD1,NA,TRBJ2-5,CASRGTGGLETQYF,TGTGCCAGCAGAGGGACAGGGGGCTTGGAGACCCAGTACTTC
TRBV30,NA,NA,TRBJ1-2,CAWGGLVGGYTF,TGTGCCTGGGGGGGCCTCGTCGGTGGCTACACCTTC
TRBV29-1,NA,NA,TRBJ2-3,CSVDRGADTQYF,TGCAGCGTTGACAGGGGAGCAGATACGCAGTATTTT
TRBV5-1,NA,once,TRBJ2-5,CASRSGETQYF,TGCGCCAGCAGGTCCGGGGAGACCCAGTACTTC
TRBV10-3,TRBD1,NA,TRBJ2-1,CAISESSGDRKGVYNEQFF,TGTGCCATCAGTGAGTCGTCAGGGGACAGGAAGGGAGTATACAATGAGCAGTTCTTC
TRBV28,NA,NA,TRBJ1-5,CASSPLVGAQHF,TGTGCCAGCAGCCCCCTCGTCGGGGCCCAGCATTTT
TRBV18,TRBD1,NA,TRBJ1-2,CASSDQFSGGRPYTF,TGTGCCAGCTCGGATCAATTTTCAGGGGGGAGGCCCTACACCTTC
TRBV14,NA,NA,TRBJ2-7,CASSQAPSGGLHEQYF,TGTGCCAGCAGCCAAGCTCCGTCAGGGGGACTTCACGAGCAGTACTTC
TRBV19,NA,NA,TRBJ1-1,CASSQGGDPSTEAFF,TGTGCCAGTAGTCAAGGAGGGGATCCCAGCACTGAAGCTTTCTTT
TRBV28,NA,NA,TRBJ1-4,CASSFRATNEKLFF,TGTGCCAGCAGTTTCAGGGCAACTAATGAAAAACTGTTTTTT
TRBV5-1,NA,NA,TRBJ1-2,CASSDPSARGSYTF,TGCGCCAGCAGCGACCCGTCGGCCCGCGGAAGCTACACCTTC
TRBV7-8,NA,NA,TRBJ2-2,CASSLWGQGTGELFF,TGTGCCAGCAGCTTATGGGGCCAGGGCACCGGGGAGCTGTTTTTT
TRBV7-9,NA,NA,TRBJ1-1,CASSLTESTEAFF,TGTGCCAGCAGCTTAACGGAGAGCACTGAAGCTTTCTTT
TRBV5-5,TRBD1,NA,TRBJ1-6,CASRKAGTENSPLHF,TGTGCCAGCAGAAAAGCCGGGACAGAAAATTCACCCCTCCACTTT
TRBV24-1,TRBD1,once,TRBJ2-5,CATRGQGPYVETQYF,TGTGCCACCAGGGGACAGGGGCCCTATGTGGAGACCCAGTACTTC
TRBV28,TRBD1,NA,TRBJ1-2,CASSLTGGDYGYTF,TGTGCCAGCAGTTTGACAGGGGGCGACTATGGCTACACCTTC
TRBV11-2,NA,NA,TRBJ1-3,CASSYSSGNTIYF,TGTGCCAGCAGCTACAGCTCTGGAAACACCATATATTTT
TRBV7-8,NA,NA,TRBJ1-2,CASSPGLGGRDYGYTF,TGTGCCAGCAGCCCAGGGCTGGGGGGTCGGGACTATGGCTACACCTTC
TRBV7-2,TRBD1,NA,TRBJ1-2,CASSLRTGGFANYGYTF,TGTGCCAGCAGCCTTCGGACAGGGGGATTTGCTAACTATGGCTACACCTTC
TRBV19,TRBD1,NA,TRBJ1-6,CASSLAGGNSPLHF,TGTGCCAGTAGTTTAGCAGGGGGAAATTCACCCCTCCACTTT
TRBV5-1,NA,once,TRBJ2-6,CASSYLAGANVLTF,TGCGCCAGCAGTTATCTCGCTGGGGCCAACGTCCTGACTTTC